Shown below are 32 T cell receptor beta chains from a single sample sequenced in a study of siplizumab effects on memory and regulatory T cells. Repertoires were generated with immunoSEQ multiplex PCR, while TCRdb's copy carries only in-frame clones and drops some. The table includes around 87,000 clones, about nine tenths detected once. Sequenced: CD4+ T cells sorted from blood. These TCRs come from a human donor in good health.

The chain carries TRBV5-6 and TRBJ2-3; D not resolved. The ends were cut back, 0 bases at V and 1 base at J, with 9 bases in the middle. The CDR3 runs to 15 residues. CDR1 and CDR2 (germline): SGHDT, YYEEEE. The CDR3 DNA sequence: TGTGCCAGCAGCTTGGTGAGCGTACGCACAGATACGCAGTATTTT. It translates to CASSLVSVRTDTQYF.

The chain is built from TRBV19 and TRBJ2-2; 8 bases map to TRBD1. Germline lookup yields CDR1 LNHDA and CDR2 SQIVND (reference sequence). After removal of 4 bases from V and 4 bases from J, the junction contained 5 bases not matched to a gene. This CDR3 is 15 amino acids long. The CDR3 DNA follows: TGTGCCAGTAGTACAGGGGGCTGGAGCACCGGGGAGCTGTTTTTT. Its protein is CASSTGGWSTGELFF.

The chain joins TRBV4-3 to TRBJ2-1; TRBD1 might be the D (6 bases). Trimming took 1 base from V and 2 from J, leaving 18 bases between them. Germline V gene lookup returns CDR1 LGHNA and CDR2 YSLEER. The CDR3 is 18 residues long. The CDR3 nucleotides are TGCGCCAGCAGCCAAGCAGCCGGGGCACAGGGTACCTACAATGAGCAGTTCTTC. Its translation: CASSQAAGAQGTYNEQFF.

This clone has at least ten counts. The chain uses TRBV10-1 and TRBJ2-1; 12 positions match TRBD2. Germline loops: CDR1 WNHNN, CDR2 SYGVQD (reference sequence). This CDR3 region has 15 residues. Germline trimming cut 8 bases from V and 8 bases from J; bases unmatched to any gene: 10. The CDR3 coding sequence is TGCGCCAGCGGGGAGACTAGCGGGAGATTGGATGAGCAGTTCTTC. It specifies CASGETSGRLDEQFF.

This rearrangement joins TRBV6-1 to TRBJ1-4, with TRBD1 matching 7 bases. CDR1 and CDR2 (germline): MNHNS, SASEGT. This CDR3 has 15 residues. Germline trimming cut 2 bases from V and 5 bases from J; bases unmatched to any gene: 5. The CDR3 protein is CASSELAGGNEKLFF. The CDR3 DNA reads TGTGCCAGCAGTGAATTGGCAGGGGGGAATGAAAAACTGTTTTTT.

As DNA, the CDR3 is TGTGCCAGCCCCGGGAGGGTTGTTACCGCGGTGGGAGAGACCCAGTACTTC. Protein product: CASPGRVVTAVGETQYF. This chain connects TRBV19 to TRBJ2-5, with 8 bases identical to TRBD2. This CDR3 contains 17 residues. Trimming cost V 9 bases and J 4 bases; bases outside gene matches: 19. The germline gives CDR1 LNHDA, CDR2 SQIVND (reference sequence).

This chain joins TRBV5-8 and TRBJ2-5; no definite D call. The CDR3 has 10 residues. Trimming removed 5 bases at V and 5 bases at J, with 4 bases between. The germline V gene has CDR1 SGHTS and CDR2 YDEGEE. CDR3 protein: CASSAETQYF. CDR3 in DNA: TGTGCCAGCAGTGCGGAGACCCAGTACTTC.

In this sample, this clone turned up once. The chain joins TRBV11-3 to TRBJ2-1; D may be TRBD1 or TRBD2 (6 bases each). This CDR3 is 15 amino acids long. V was shortened by 0 bases and J by 9 bases, with 15 bases between the two germline ends. CDR1 SGHNT and CDR2 YENEEA come from the germline V gene. This CDR3 reads CASSLDGSRGLEQFF. The CDR3 DNA sequence: TGTGCCAGCAGCTTAGACGGGAGCAGGGGACTTGAGCAGTTCTTC.

The rearrangement joins TRBV5-1 to TRBJ2-1, with a tentative D call TRBD1 (6 bases). V lost 4 bases, J lost 4 bases, and 18 bases lay in between. The CDR3 contains 16 residues. Germline V gene sequence: CDR1 SGHRS, CDR2 YFSETQ. The CDR3 loop reads CASSKTTGRNYNEQFF. For the CDR3, the DNA is TGCGCCAGCAGCAAAACGACAGGCCGAAATTACAATGAGCAGTTCTTC.

Only one count was recorded for this clone. V gene TRBV2 combines with J gene TRBJ2-2, with TRBD1 matching over 7 bases. The CDR3 loop spans 17 amino acids. J lost 5 bases, V lost 10 bases, and 19 bases had no gene match. Germline CDR1 and CDR2: SNHLY and FYNNEI. CDR3 sequence (DNA): TGTGCCACCGTTCTACTGAACAGGGGCCCTGGTACCGGGGAGCTGTTTTTT. Translation gives CATVLLNRGPGTGELFF.

The rearrangement links TRBV20-1 to TRBJ1-1; D may be TRBD1 (5 bases). The CDR3 has 11 residues. CDR1 and CDR2 (germline): DFQATT, SNEGSKA (reference sequence). Here the CDR3 DNA reads TGCACCGGGACGCGGAACACTGAAGCTTTCTTT. This encodes CTGTRNTEAFF.

The gene calls are TRBV5-1 and TRBJ2-5; the D is unclear. CDR1 and CDR2 (germline): SGHRS, YFSETQ. This CDR3 has 13 residues. V lost 2 bases and J 5 bases, leaving 10 bases between the germline ends. The CDR3 DNA is TGCGCCAGCAGCTTTGGACCTGCGGAGACCCAGTACTTC. Protein: CASSFGPAETQYF.

This clone was counted a single time. This chain joins TRBV12-5 and TRBJ1-1; 8 bases are shared with TRBD1. The CDR3 totals 13 residues. Germline V CDR1 and CDR2: LGHNT, FRNRAP. The V and J ends lost 10 bases and 6 bases, in that order; junction bases with no gene match: 10. The CDR3 nucleotides are TGTGCTAATGTAGGACAGGGTTCGGCTGAAGCTTTCTTT. It codes for CANVGQGSAEAFF.

The chain couples TRBV25-1 to TRBJ2-3, with TRBD2 as a possible D gene (6 bases). Germline V lookup: CDR1 MGHDK, CDR2 SYGVNS. This CDR3 is 18 amino acids long. Trimming removed 0 bases from V and 0 bases from J, with 16 bases in between. Here the CDR3 reads CASSEYRARGGSTDTQYF. CDR3 nucleotides: TGTGCCAGCAGTGAATATCGAGCGAGGGGAGGAAGCACAGATACGCAGTATTTT.

J is TRBJ1-1 and V is TRBV5-4, with TRBD1 matching over 7 bases. Germline V gives CDR1 SGHNT, CDR2 YYREEE (reference sequence). V lost 4 bases to trimming and J lost 3 bases; unmatched junction nucleotides: 6. There are 14 residues in the CDR3. This CDR3 reads CASSPVQGDTEAFF. CDR3 coding DNA: TGTGCCAGCAGCCCGGTCCAGGGGGACACTGAAGCTTTCTTT. The variable domain in full, with the rest retrieved from reference TRBV5-4 and TRBJ1-1, is ETGVTQSPTHLIKTRGQQVTLRCSSQSGHNTVSWYQQALGQGPQFIFQYYREEENGRGNFPPRFSGLQFPNYSSELNVNALELDDSALYLCASSPVQGDTEAFFGQGTRLTVV.

This clone appeared once. The J gene is TRBJ2-7, the V gene TRBV30, with D maybe TRBD1 (6 bases). The CDR3 has 14 residues. Between the trimmed V and J ends, which lost 0 bases and 5 bases, there was a span of 14 bases. Germline V CDR1 and CDR2: GTSNPN, SVGIG (reference sequence). The CDR3 loop reads CAWSVGQGHNEQYF. Here the CDR3 DNA reads TGTGCCTGGAGTGTGGGGCAGGGGCACAACGAGCAGTACTTC.

This clone was picked up one time. This chain joins TRBV7-2 and TRBJ1-5; TRBD1 agrees at 7 bases. Germline CDR1 reads SGHTA; CDR2 reads FQGNSA. This CDR3 spans 16 amino acids. Trimming cost V 5 bases and J 2 bases; bases outside gene matches: 9. The CDR3 DNA reads TGTGCCAGCAGCCGGGACAGCGCTTGGGGCAATCAGCCCCAGCATTTT. Protein: CASSRDSAWGNQPQHF.

The chain combines TRBV30 with TRBJ1-4; D remains unclear. The CDR3 totals 12 residues. V lost 1 base, J lost 8 bases, and 8 bases lay in between. In germline, CDR1 is GTSNPN, CDR2 SVGIG (reference sequence). The CDR3: CAWSGMLEKLFF. CDR3 nucleotides: TGTGCCTGGAGTGGAATGTTGGAAAAACTGTTTTTT. The full variable domain, in which reference TRBV30 and TRBJ1-4 provide the parts outside the CDR3, is SQTIHQWPATLVQPVGSPLSLECTVEGTSNPNLYWYRQAAGRGLQLLFYSVGIGQISSEVPQNLSASRPQDRQFILSSKKLLLSDSGFYLCAWSGMLEKLFFGSGTQLSVL.

This chain joins TRBV6-4 and TRBJ1-1; TRBD1 matches at 8 bases. Germline V lookup: CDR1 MRHNA, CDR2 SNTAGT. The CDR3 sequence is 17 residues long. The V gene end was trimmed by 2 bases and the J gene end by 1 base; junction bases not matched to a gene: 9. The chain's CDR3 is CASSDRTGSNGNTEAFF. In DNA, the CDR3 is TGTGCCAGCAGTGACCGGACAGGGTCGAATGGGAACACTGAAGCTTTCTTT.

In its sample, this clone was seen once. The rearrangement joins TRBV7-6 to TRBJ1-5, with D unresolved. The CDR3 length is 17 residues. The germline CDR1 and CDR2 sequences are SGHVS and FNYEAQ. Deletions cut 2 bases from V and 6 bases from J, with 20 bases between. CDR3 residues: CASSLRAGEALSQPQHF. The CDR3 DNA is TGTGCCAGCAGCTTAAGGGCTGGCGAGGCCTTATCTCAGCCCCAGCATTTT.

The chain links TRBV7-6 to TRBJ2-7; 8 positions agree with TRBD1. Germline loops: CDR1 SGHVS, CDR2 FNYEAQ. V was pared by 5 bases and J by 4 bases, with 4 bases of the junction left unmatched. The CDR3 loop spans 13 amino acids. CDR3 loop: CASSPYRGYEQYF. In DNA, the CDR3 is TGTGCCAGCAGCCCATACAGGGGGTACGAGCAGTACTTC. Full variable domain (rest looked up from reference TRBV7-6 and TRBJ2-7): GAGVSQSPRYKVTKRGQDVALRCDPISGHVSLYWYRQALGQGPEFLTYFNYEAQQDKSGLPNDRFSAERPEGSISTLTIQRTEQRDSAMYRCASSPYRGYEQYFGPGTRLTVT.

The count of this clone is one. The V and J genes are TRBV27 and TRBJ2-3; no clear D gene. CDR3 length: 12 amino acids. V gave up 8 bases and J gave up 2 bases, with 8 bases separating them. From germline, CDR1 is MNHEY and CDR2 SMNVEV (reference sequence). CDR3 DNA: TGTGCCAGCGGTCAGTTCACAGATACGCAGTATTTT. Translation: CASGQFTDTQYF.

V usage is TRBV30 and J usage is TRBJ2-2; no clear D gene. V lost 4 bases and J lost 2, with 14 bases in between. This CDR3 is built from 15 residues. Germline loops: CDR1 GTSNPN, CDR2 SVGIG (reference sequence). The CDR3 DNA reads TGTGCCTGGAACATAGAGGCCAGAAACACCGGGGAGCTGTTTTTT. Amino acids: CAWNIEARNTGELFF.

This chain uses TRBV10-3 with TRBJ2-1; 13 nucleotides align to TRBD2. V trimming: 0 bases; J trimming: 7 bases; junction bases outside the gene matches: 6. CDR1 ENHRY and CDR2 SYGVKD come from the germline V gene. The CDR3 consists of 17 residues. CDR3 in amino acids: CAISESGTSGEGNEQFF. The CDR3 nucleotides are TGTGCCATCAGTGAGTCGGGGACTAGCGGGGAGGGGAATGAGCAGTTCTTC.

In this sample, this clone turned up a few times. This rearrangement joins TRBV29-1 to TRBJ1-1; D not certain. The germline V gene has CDR1 SQVTM and CDR2 ANQGSEA. This CDR3 is built from 11 residues. V shed 5 bases and J shed 10 bases, with 14 bases lying between them. CDR3 sequence reads: CSVFRGRGAFF. The CDR3 DNA follows: TGCAGCGTTTTTCGGGGTCGGGGAGCTTTCTTT.

The chain links TRBV15 to TRBJ2-5; perhaps TRBD1 as D (6 bases). CDR3 length: 16 residues. Germline V gene lookup returns CDR1 LNHNV and CDR2 YYDKDF (reference sequence). Trimming took 1 base from V and 2 from J, leaving 14 bases between them. The DNA for the CDR3 is TGTGCCACCAGCAGAGGGACAGACCCTTTACAAGAGACCCAGTACTTC. Protein product: CATSRGTDPLQETQYF.

The rearrangement links TRBV28 to TRBJ1-1; a weak D match, TRBD1 (6 bases). The V gene lost 8 bases and the J gene lost 3 bases, with 16 bases spanning the gap. From germline, CDR1 is MDHEN and CDR2 SYDVKM. CDR3 length: 14 residues. The CDR3 protein is CASGRWDTYTEAFF. CDR3 nucleotide sequence: TGTGCCAGCGGACGATGGGACACTTACACTGAAGCTTTCTTT.

This clone was recorded only once. The gene calls are TRBV7-6 and TRBJ2-3, with a possible D match to TRBD2 (5 bases). Germline CDR1 is SGHVS and CDR2 is FNYEAQ. V was cut by 1 base and J by 0 bases, with 14 bases left in between. This CDR3 is built from 17 residues. The CDR3 here is CASSLGVGDPSTDTQYF. CDR3 nucleotides: TGTGCCAGCAGCTTAGGGGTCGGGGATCCTAGCACAGATACGCAGTATTTT.

The gene calls are TRBV4-3 and TRBJ2-7; D is ambiguous. CDR1 and CDR2 (germline): LGHNA, YSLEER. CDR3 length equals 15 residues. V was clipped by 0 bases and J by 6 bases, with 15 bases between them. CDR3 in DNA: TGCGCCAGCAGCCAAGATCCCCCAAACCGCGCCGAGCAGTACTTC. Residues: CASSQDPPNRAEQYF.

V gene TRBV5-6 combines with J gene TRBJ2-7, with 14 bases identical to TRBD2. The J segment lost 3 bases and the V segment lost 0 bases, leaving 5 bases of the junction unmatched. CDR3 length: 17 residues. Germline CDR1 is SGHDT and CDR2 is YYEEEE. The CDR3 nucleotides are TGTGCCAGCAGCTTGGGACTAGCGGGAGGGGTGTACTACGAGCAGTACTTC. This encodes CASSLGLAGGVYYEQYF.

The chain joins TRBV30 to TRBJ1-5; no firm D call. The CDR3 extends over 13 amino acids. Trimming stripped 0 bases from V and 9 bases from J, with 12 bases between. CDR1 GTSNPN and CDR2 SVGIG come from the germline V gene (reference sequence). The CDR3, as DNA: TGTGCCTGGAGTGTAGCGGGCATAGCGCCCCAGCATTTT. Translated, it gives CAWSVAGIAPQHF.

This chain joins TRBV10-2 and TRBJ2-1, with a weak D call TRBD1 (5 bases). V shed 9 bases and J shed 8 bases, with 14 bases lying between them. The V gene's germline CDR1 is WSHSY and CDR2 SAAADI. The CDR3 covers 12 residues. The CDR3 spells CARYQGPDEQFF. The CDR3 coding sequence is TGCGCCAGGTATCAGGGTCCGGATGAGCAGTTCTTC.